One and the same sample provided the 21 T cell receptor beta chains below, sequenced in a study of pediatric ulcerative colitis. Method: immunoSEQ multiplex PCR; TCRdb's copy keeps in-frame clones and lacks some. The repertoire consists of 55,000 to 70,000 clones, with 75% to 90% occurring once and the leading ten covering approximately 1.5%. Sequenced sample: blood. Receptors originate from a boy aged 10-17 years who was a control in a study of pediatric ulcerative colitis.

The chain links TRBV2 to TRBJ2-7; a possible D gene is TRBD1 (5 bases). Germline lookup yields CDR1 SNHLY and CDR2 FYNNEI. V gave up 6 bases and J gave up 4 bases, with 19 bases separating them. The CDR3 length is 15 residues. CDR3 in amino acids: CASRKTHSQGYEQYF. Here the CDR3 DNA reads TGTGCCAGCAGAAAGACCCATTCTCAGGGATACGAGCAGTACTTC.

The CDR3 DNA reads as TGTGCCATCAGTATCCGGGACAACTATGGCTACACCTTC. Its protein is CAISIRDNYGYTF. The chain couples TRBV10-3 to TRBJ1-2, with D maybe TRBD1 (5 bases). V was trimmed by 5 bases and J by 2 bases, leaving 9 bases between them. This CDR3 spans 13 amino acids. Germline V gene data show CDR1 as ENHRY and CDR2 as SYGVKD.

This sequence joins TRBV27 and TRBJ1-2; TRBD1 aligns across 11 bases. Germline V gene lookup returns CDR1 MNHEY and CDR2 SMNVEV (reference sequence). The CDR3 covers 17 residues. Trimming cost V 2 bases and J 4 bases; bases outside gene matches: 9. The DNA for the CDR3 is TGTGCCAGCAGTTTACTTCGTCCCGGGACAGGGGGCTATGGCTACACCTTC. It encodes CASSLLRPGTGGYGYTF.

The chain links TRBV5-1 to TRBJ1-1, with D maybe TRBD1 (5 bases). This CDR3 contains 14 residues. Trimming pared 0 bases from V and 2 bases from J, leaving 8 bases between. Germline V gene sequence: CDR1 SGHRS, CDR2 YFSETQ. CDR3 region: CASSLDGANTEAFF. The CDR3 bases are TGCGCCAGCAGCTTGGATGGGGCAAACACTGAAGCTTTCTTT. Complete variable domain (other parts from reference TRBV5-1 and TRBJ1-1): KAGVTQTPRYLIKTRGQQVTLSCSPISGHRSVSWYQQTPGQGLQFLFEYFSETQRNKGNFPGRFSGRQFSNSRSEMNVSTLELGDSALYLCASSLDGANTEAFFGQGTRLTVV.

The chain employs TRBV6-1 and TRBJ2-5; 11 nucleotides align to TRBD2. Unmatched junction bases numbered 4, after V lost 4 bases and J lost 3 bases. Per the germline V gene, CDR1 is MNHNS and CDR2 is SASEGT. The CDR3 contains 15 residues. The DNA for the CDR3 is TGTGCCAGCAGTGTCCTAGCGGGGGGAAAAGAGACCCAGTACTTC. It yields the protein CASSVLAGGKETQYF.

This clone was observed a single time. This CDR3 reads CASSTSGVRSYEQYF. Here the CDR3 DNA reads TGTGCCAGCTCTACTAGCGGGGTGCGGAGCTACGAGCAGTACTTC. The chain carries TRBV18 and TRBJ2-7; 10 nucleotides agree with TRBD2. CDR3 size: 15 residues. In germline, CDR1 is KGHSH, CDR2 LQKENI. The J segment lost 3 bases and the V segment lost 6 bases, leaving 8 bases of the junction unmatched.

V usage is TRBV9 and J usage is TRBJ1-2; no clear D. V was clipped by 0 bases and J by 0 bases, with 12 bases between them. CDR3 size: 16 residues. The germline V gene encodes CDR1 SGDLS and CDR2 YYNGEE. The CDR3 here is CASSVGGPLANYGYTF. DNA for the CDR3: TGTGCCAGCAGCGTAGGAGGACCGTTGGCTAACTATGGCTACACCTTC. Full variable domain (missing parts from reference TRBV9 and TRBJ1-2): DSGVTQTPKHLITATGQRVTLRCSPRSGDLSVYWYQQSLDQGLQFLIQYYNGEERAKGNILERFSAQQFPDLHSELNLSSLELGDSALYFCASSVGGPLANYGYTFGSGTRLTVV.

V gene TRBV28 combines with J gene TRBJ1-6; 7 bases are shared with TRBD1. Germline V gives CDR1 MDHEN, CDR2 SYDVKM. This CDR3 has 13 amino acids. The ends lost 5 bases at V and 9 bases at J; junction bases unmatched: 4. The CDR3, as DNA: TGTGCCAGCAGTGGAGACAGGGCTTCACCCCTCCACTTT. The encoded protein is CASSGDRASPLHF.

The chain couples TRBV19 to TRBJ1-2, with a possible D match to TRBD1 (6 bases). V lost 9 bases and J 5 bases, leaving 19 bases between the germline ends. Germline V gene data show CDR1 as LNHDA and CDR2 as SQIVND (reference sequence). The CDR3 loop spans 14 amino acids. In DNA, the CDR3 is TGTGCCAGCCAGATCATGGCAGGGGCATATGGCTACACCTTC. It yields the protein CASQIMAGAYGYTF.

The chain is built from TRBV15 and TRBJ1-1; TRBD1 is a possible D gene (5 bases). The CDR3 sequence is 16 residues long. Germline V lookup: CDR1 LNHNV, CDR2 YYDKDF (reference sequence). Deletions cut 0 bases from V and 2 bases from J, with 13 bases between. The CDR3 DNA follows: TGTGCCACCAGCAGAGAAATCCGGGACGGCAACACTGAAGCTTTCTTT. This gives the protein CATSREIRDGNTEAFF.

The CDR3: CAFRGLVANYGYTF. The CDR3 DNA reads TGTGCCTTCAGGGGACTCGTGGCTAACTATGGCTACACCTTC. V gene TRBV30 combines with J gene TRBJ1-2; D is perhaps TRBD1 (6 bases). The CDR3 totals 14 residues. CDR1 and CDR2 (germline): GTSNPN, SVGIG (reference sequence). The germline V and J ends were trimmed by 7 bases and 0 bases, with 15 bases remaining between them.

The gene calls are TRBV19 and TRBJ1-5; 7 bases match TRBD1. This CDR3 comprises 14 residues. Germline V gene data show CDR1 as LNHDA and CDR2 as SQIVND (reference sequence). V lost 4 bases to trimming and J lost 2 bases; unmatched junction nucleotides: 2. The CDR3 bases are TGTGCCAGTAGTAGTGGACAGGGCAATCAGCCCCAGCATTTT. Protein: CASSSGQGNQPQHF. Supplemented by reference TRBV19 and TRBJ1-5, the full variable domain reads DGGITQSPKYLFRKEGQNVTLSCEQNLNHDAMYWYRQDPGQGLRLIYYSQIVNDFQKGDIAEGYSVSREKKESFPLTVTSAQKNPTAFYLCASSSGQGNQPQHFGDGTRLSIL.

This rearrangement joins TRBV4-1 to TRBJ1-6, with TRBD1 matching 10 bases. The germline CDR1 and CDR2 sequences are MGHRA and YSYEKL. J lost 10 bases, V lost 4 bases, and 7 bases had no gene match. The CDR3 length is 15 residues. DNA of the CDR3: TGCGCCAGCAGCCCAAACGACAGGGGGCAGTCACCCCTCCACTTT. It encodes CASSPNDRGQSPLHF.

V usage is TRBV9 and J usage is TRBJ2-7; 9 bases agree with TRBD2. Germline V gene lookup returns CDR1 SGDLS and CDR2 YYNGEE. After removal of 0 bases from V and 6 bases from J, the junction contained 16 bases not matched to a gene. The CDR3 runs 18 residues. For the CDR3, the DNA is TGTGCCAGCAGCGTAGGAGCGGGGGGTCTGTCGGGGACTGGCGAGCAGTACTTC. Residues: CASSVGAGGLSGTGEQYF.

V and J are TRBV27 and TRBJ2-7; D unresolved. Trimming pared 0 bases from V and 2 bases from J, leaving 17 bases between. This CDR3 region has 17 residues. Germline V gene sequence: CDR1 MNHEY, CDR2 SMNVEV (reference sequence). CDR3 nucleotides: TGTGCCAGCAGTTTATCCCCCGCTCGGCTTGAGGCCTACGAGCAGTACTTC. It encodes CASSLSPARLEAYEQYF.

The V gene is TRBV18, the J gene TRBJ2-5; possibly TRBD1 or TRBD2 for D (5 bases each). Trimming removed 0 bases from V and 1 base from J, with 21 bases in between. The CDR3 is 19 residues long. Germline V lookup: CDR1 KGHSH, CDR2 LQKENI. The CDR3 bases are TGTGCCAGCTCACCACCGTCGGGACGGAGACTCTCCCCCCAAGAGACCCAGTACTTC. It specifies CASSPPSGRRLSPQETQYF.

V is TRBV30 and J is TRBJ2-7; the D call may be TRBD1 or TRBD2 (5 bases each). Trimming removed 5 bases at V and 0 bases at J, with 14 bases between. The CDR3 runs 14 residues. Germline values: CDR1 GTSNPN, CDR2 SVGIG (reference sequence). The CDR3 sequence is CAWAPGRISYEQYF. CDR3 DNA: TGTGCCTGGGCGCCAGGGAGAATCTCCTACGAGCAGTACTTC.

CDR3 protein: CASSLHTGVYEQYF. The CDR3 nucleotides read TGTGCCAGCAGCCTACATACAGGGGTCTACGAGCAGTACTTC. The gene calls are TRBV7-2 and TRBJ2-7; 7 bases are a match to TRBD1. The junction had 7 bases not matched to a gene; V was cut back by 5 bases and J by 3 bases. This CDR3 is built from 14 residues. CDR1 SGHTA and CDR2 FQGNSA come from the germline V gene.

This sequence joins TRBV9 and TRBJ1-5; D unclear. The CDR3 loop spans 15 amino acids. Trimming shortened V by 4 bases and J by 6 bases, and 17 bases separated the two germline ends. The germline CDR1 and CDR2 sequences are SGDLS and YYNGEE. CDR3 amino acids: CASSSTTGAGQPQHF. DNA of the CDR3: TGTGCCAGCAGCTCCACTACGGGAGCAGGTCAGCCCCAGCATTTT. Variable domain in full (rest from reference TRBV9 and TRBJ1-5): DSGVTQTPKHLITATGQRVTLRCSPRSGDLSVYWYQQSLDQGLQFLIQYYNGEERAKGNILERFSAQQFPDLHSELNLSSLELGDSALYFCASSSTTGAGQPQHFGDGTRLSIL.

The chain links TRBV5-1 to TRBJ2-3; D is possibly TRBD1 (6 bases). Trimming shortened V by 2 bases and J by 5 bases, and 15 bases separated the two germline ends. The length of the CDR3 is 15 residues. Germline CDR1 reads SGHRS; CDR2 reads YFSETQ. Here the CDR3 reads CASSLSGVNRDTQYF. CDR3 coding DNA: TGCGCCAGCAGCTTATCAGGGGTTAATAGAGATACGCAGTATTTT.

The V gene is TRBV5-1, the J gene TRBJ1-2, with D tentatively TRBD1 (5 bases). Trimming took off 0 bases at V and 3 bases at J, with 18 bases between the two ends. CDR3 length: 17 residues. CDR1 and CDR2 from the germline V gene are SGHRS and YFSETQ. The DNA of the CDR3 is TGCGCCAGCAGCTTGGACGGGGACCCTTTTGGAGACTATGGCTACACCTTC. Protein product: CASSLDGDPFGDYGYTF.